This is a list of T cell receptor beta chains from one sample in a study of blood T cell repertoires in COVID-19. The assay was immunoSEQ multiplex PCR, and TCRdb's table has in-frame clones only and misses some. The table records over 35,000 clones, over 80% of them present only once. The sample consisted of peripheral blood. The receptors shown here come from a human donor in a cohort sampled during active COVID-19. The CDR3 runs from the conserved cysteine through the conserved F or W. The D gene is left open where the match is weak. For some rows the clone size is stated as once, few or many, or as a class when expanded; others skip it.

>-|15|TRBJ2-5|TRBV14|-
CASSRGSQRRETQYF
TGTGCCAGCAGCCGCGGGTCACAGAGGAGAGAGACCCAGTACTTC
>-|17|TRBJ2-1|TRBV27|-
CASSLGQDLVAYNEQFF
TGTGCCAGCAGTTTGGGGCAGGACCTCGTCGCTTACAATGAGCAGTTCTTC
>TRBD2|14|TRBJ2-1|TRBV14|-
CASNEASGANEQFF
TGTGCCAGCAATGAGGCTAGCGGGGCGAATGAGCAGTTCTTC
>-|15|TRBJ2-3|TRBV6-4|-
CASSDRGYSTDTQYF
TGTGCCAGCAGTGACAGGGGGTATAGCACAGATACGCAGTATTTT
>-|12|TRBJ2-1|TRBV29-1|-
CSVARDTNEQFF
TGCAGCGTTGCCAGGGACACAAATGAGCAGTTCTTC
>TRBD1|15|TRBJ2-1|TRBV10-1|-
CASTQRGQAYNEQFF
TGCGCCAGTACCCAGAGGGGACAGGCCTACAATGAGCAGTTCTTC
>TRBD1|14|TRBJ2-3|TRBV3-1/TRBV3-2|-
CASSSTGFTDTQYF
TGTGCCAGCAGCTCGACAGGGTTCACAGATACGCAGTATTTT
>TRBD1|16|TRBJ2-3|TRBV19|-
CASTIGGQGVADTQYF
TGTGCCAGTACCATCGGGGGACAGGGGGTTGCAGATACGCAGTATTTT
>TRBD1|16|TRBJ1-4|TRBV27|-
CASSPSGTGFPEKLFF
TGTGCCAGCAGTCCCTCGGGGACAGGCTTTCCTGAAAAACTGTTTTTT
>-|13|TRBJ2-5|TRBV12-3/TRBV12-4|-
CASSPRLEATQYF
TGTGCCAGCAGTCCTCGGCTAGAGGCGACCCAGTACTTC
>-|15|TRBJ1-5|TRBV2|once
CASRRVRNANQPQHF
TGTGCCAGCAGGAGGGTTAGGAACGCCAATCAGCCCCAGCATTTT
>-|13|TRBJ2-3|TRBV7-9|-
CASSFEVTDTQYF
TGTGCCAGCAGCTTCGAGGTCACAGATACGCAGTATTTT
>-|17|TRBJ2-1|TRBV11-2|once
CASSLDSGGRSYNEQFF
TGTGCCAGCAGCTTAGATTCCGGGGGTCGCTCCTACAATGAGCAGTTCTTC
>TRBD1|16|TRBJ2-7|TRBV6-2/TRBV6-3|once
CASSTLPGQVAYEQYF
TGTGCCAGCAGTACTCTTCCGGGACAGGTAGCCTACGAGCAGTACTTC
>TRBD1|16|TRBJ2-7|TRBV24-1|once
CATSPLGRTGSYEQYF
TGTGCCACCAGCCCTCTAGGGCGGACAGGCTCCTACGAGCAGTACTTC
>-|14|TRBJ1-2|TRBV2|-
CASSDPDRGYGYTF
TGTGCCAGCAGCGACCCCGACAGAGGATATGGCTACACCTTC
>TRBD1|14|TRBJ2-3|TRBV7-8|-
CASTPTGVRGTQYF
TGTGCCAGCACCCCAACAGGGGTGAGGGGTACGCAGTATTTT
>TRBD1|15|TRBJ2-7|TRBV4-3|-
CASSQGTQGAIEQYF
TGCGCCAGCAGCCAAGGGACACAGGGGGCGATCGAGCAGTACTTC
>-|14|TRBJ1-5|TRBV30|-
CAWSVPGRNQPQHF
TGTGCCTGGAGTGTACCAGGTCGCAATCAGCCCCAGCATTTT
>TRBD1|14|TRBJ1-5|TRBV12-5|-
CASSTGYSNQPQHF
TGTGCTTCTTCGACAGGGTATAGCAATCAGCCCCAGCATTTT